The 9 T cell receptor beta chains given below trace back to one sample, sequenced in a study of T cell responses to AZD1222 COVID-19 vaccine. Libraries were prepared by immunoSEQ multiplex PCR; TCRdb keeps only in-frame clonotypes and omits some of them. Here the sample spans 120,000 or so clones, 75% to 90% being singletons. The sample was peripheral blood, taken on day 0 of AZD1222 vaccination. These receptors all come from an adult in good health.

The sample holds one count of this clone. The rearrangement links TRBV6-5 to TRBJ2-7, with TRBD1 matching 9 bases. Germline V CDR1 and CDR2: MNHEY, SVGAGI. V shed 3 bases and J 6 bases; nucleotides not matched to a gene: 12. This CDR3 contains 16 residues. The CDR3 here is CASSYSTGQGLSEQYF. The CDR3 DNA reads as TGTGCCAGCAGTTATTCGACGGGACAGGGTCTTAGCGAGCAGTACTTC.

This clone was seen more than once but under ten times. This rearrangement joins TRBV28 to TRBJ2-7; D may correspond to TRBD1 or TRBD2 (6 bases each). Trimming removed 8 bases at V and 0 bases at J, with 17 bases between. Looked up from germline, CDR1 is MDHEN and CDR2 is SYDVKM. This CDR3 is 15 amino acids long. CDR3 sequence (DNA): TGTGCCAGCGATGAGGGGGGCCTTAACTCCTACGAGCAGTACTTC. This codes for CASDEGGLNSYEQYF. Full variable domain (rest looked up from reference TRBV28 and TRBJ2-7): DVKVTQSSRYLVKRTGEKVFLECVQDMDHENMFWYRQDPGLGLRLIYFSYDVKMKEKGDIPEGYSVSREKKERFSLILESASTNQTSMYLCASDEGGLNSYEQYFGPGTRLTVT.

The chain employs TRBV6-5 and TRBJ1-1; TRBD1 might be the D (5 bases). The CDR3 has 15 amino acids. Germline V CDR1 and CDR2: MNHEY, SVGAGI. With 8 bases removed from V and 5 bases from J, the gap between germline ends came to 21 bases. The CDR3 sequence is CASRIDMWDATEAFF. CDR3 bases: TGTGCCAGCCGAATAGATATGTGGGACGCGACTGAAGCTTTCTTT.

This chain links TRBV5-1 with TRBJ2-7; a possible D gene is TRBD1 (6 bases). In germline, CDR1 is SGHRS, CDR2 YFSETQ. The V gene lost 1 base and the J gene lost 8 bases, with 19 bases spanning the gap. The CDR3 runs 15 residues. CDR3 region: CASSLRGEGTSQQYF. CDR3 sequence (DNA): TGCGCCAGCAGCTTGCGGGGTGAGGGGACAAGCCAGCAGTACTTC.

CDR3 sequence: CASSWGTGDNEQFF. CDR3 bases: TGTGCCAGCAGCTGGGGGACAGGGGACAATGAGCAGTTCTTC. The chain is built from TRBV5-8 and TRBJ2-1, with 10 bases identical to TRBD1. V lost 3 bases and J lost 5; bases outside the gene matches: 2. Germline CDR1 SGHTS, CDR2 YDEGEE. The CDR3 runs to 14 residues.

This chain links TRBV27 with TRBJ1-2; D possibly corresponds to TRBD1 (6 bases). This CDR3 has 14 residues. V was shortened by 5 bases and J by 6 bases, with 16 bases between the two germline ends. From germline, CDR1 is MNHEY and CDR2 SMNVEV (reference sequence). CDR3 region: CASSPRGAPDGYTF. CDR3 in DNA: TGTGCCAGCAGTCCCCGGGGGGCGCCGGATGGCTACACCTTC.

The rearrangement uses TRBV18 and TRBJ1-2; unclear D gene. The CDR3 has 12 amino acids. V was pared by 6 bases and J by 6 bases, with 11 bases between. Germline CDR1 is KGHSH and CDR2 is LQKENI. The CDR3 bases are TGTGCCAGCTCCGGGATAAATGATGGCTACACCTTC. Translation: CASSGINDGYTF.

The chain combines TRBV28 with TRBJ1-2, with D unclear. This CDR3 comprises 12 residues. V shed 5 bases and J shed 7 bases, with 11 bases lying between them. Germline V gene data show CDR1 as MDHEN and CDR2 as SYDVKM. In DNA, the CDR3 is TGTGCCAGCAGTAAATCGACGGGTGGCTACACCTTC. Its protein is CASSKSTGGYTF.

The chain employs TRBV2 and TRBJ2-2; D not certain. The V gene's germline CDR1 is SNHLY and CDR2 FYNNEI. Trimming removed 4 bases at V and 4 bases at J, with 7 bases between. CDR3 length: 13 amino acids. The CDR3 region is CASSAYTTGELFF. CDR3 in DNA: TGTGCCAGCAGTGCTTACACCACCGGGGAGCTGTTTTTT.